These 27 T cell receptor beta chains originate from one sample sequenced in a study of cytomegalovirus exposure and HLA in healthy donors (dated by TCRdb to 2017 to 2019). Libraries were built with the immunoSEQ multiplex PCR assay. For the multiplex PCR, a mixture combining 60 forward primers for TCR Vbeta segments and 13 reverse primers for TCR Jbeta segments was used. TCRdb holds this immuneACCESS table with in-frame rearrangements only. Some clones are missing; in checked studies, unresolved V genes explain under half, and the rest has no known cause. This sample lists 90,000 to 140,000 clones; 60% to 85% were detected once. 1.3% of the sample belongs to the ten largest clones. Input material: PBMCs. The receptors here all came from a man aged 40-49 years in good health and CMV-seronegative.

This clone occurred once. The gene calls are TRBV28 and TRBJ2-1, with 9 bases identical to TRBD2. Germline V gene sequence: CDR1 MDHEN, CDR2 SYDVKM. With V trimmed by 6 bases and J by 4 bases, 16 bases remained unmatched. The CDR3 totals 18 residues. CDR3 nucleotides: TGTGCCAGCAGAATAGCGGGAGTCGGGGCTTACCAATACAATGAGCAGTTCTTC. This gives the protein CASRIAGVGAYQYNEQFF.

CDR3 nucleotides: TGTGCCAGCAGCCCCGCCCCACTAGCGGGGGGCGTCACCGGGGAGCTGTTTTTT. This translates into CASSPAPLAGGVTGELFF. The chain joins TRBV4-2 to TRBJ2-2, with 12 bases aligning to TRBD2. The J segment lost 4 bases and the V segment lost 4 bases, leaving 10 bases of the junction unmatched. This CDR3 comprises 18 residues. From germline, CDR1 is LGHNA and CDR2 YNFKEQ.

The chain is built from TRBV7-2 and TRBJ2-7, with TRBD2 matching over 8 bases. This CDR3 has 16 residues. CDR1 is SGHTA and CDR2 is FQGNSA in the germline V gene. V was clipped by 1 base and J by 3 bases; unmatched bases: 8. The CDR3 region has the DNA TGTGCCAGCAGCTTAGAGAGTGCTAGCGGGTTCTACGAGCAGTACTTC. This gives the protein CASSLESASGFYEQYF.

The chain carries TRBV5-7 and TRBJ1-1; no clear D gene. TRBV5-7 is flagged as an ORF with uncertain function. This CDR3 has 13 residues. Trimming stripped 0 bases from V and 2 bases from J, with 5 bases between. In nucleotides, the CDR3 is TGTGCCAGCAGCTTGGGACATAACACTGAAGCTTTCTTT. Encoded protein: CASSLGHNTEAFF.

The chain combines TRBV6-5 with TRBJ2-7, with 7 bases matching TRBD1. V trimming: 6 bases; J trimming: 5 bases; junction bases outside the gene matches: 13. The CDR3 covers 15 residues. Germline V gene lookup returns CDR1 MNHEY and CDR2 SVGAGI. This CDR3 reads CASSNDQTGSDEQYF. The CDR3 nucleotides read TGTGCCAGCAGCAACGATCAGACAGGGTCCGACGAGCAGTACTTC.

The V and J genes are TRBV4-1 and TRBJ2-3; the D gene is possibly TRBD1 (5 bases). This CDR3 is built from 15 residues. Trimming removed 0 bases from V and 3 bases from J, with 10 bases in between. Germline V lookup: CDR1 MGHRA, CDR2 YSYEKL. CDR3 in DNA: TGCGCCAGCAGCCAAGAGGCCAGGGAAACAGATACGCAGTATTTT. Its translation: CASSQEARETDTQYF.

This clone was seen a handful of times. V is TRBV11-3 and J is TRBJ2-7, with D possibly TRBD1 on 6 matching bases. The CDR3 spans 15 residues. Germline CDR1 reads SGHNT; CDR2 reads YENEEA. V gave up 2 bases and J gave up 6 bases, with 17 bases separating them. The DNA for the CDR3 is TGTGCCAGCAGCTTACCGTGGCAGGGGTCCGCCGAGCAGTACTTC. Its protein is CASSLPWQGSAEQYF.

The chain couples TRBV15 to TRBJ1-3, with TRBD1 as a possible D gene (6 bases). CDR3 length: 16 residues. Trimming took 1 base from V and 4 from J, leaving 14 bases between them. Germline CDR1 and CDR2: LNHNV and YYDKDF (reference sequence). CDR3: CATSRGAQGQGNTIYF. CDR3 coding DNA: TGTGCCACCAGCAGAGGGGCCCAGGGGCAGGGAAACACCATATATTTT.

This chain connects TRBV6-5 to TRBJ2-2; tentatively, D is TRBD1 (6 bases). This CDR3 spans 15 amino acids. V was shortened by 2 bases and J by 2 bases, with 9 bases between the two germline ends. The germline gives CDR1 MNHEY, CDR2 SVGAGI. The CDR3 here is CASSYVRGNTGELFF. In DNA, the CDR3 is TGTGCCAGCAGTTACGTCAGGGGCAACACCGGGGAGCTGTTTTTT.

This chain joins TRBV5-8 and TRBJ2-1; 9 nucleotides agree with TRBD1. Germline V gives CDR1 SGHTS, CDR2 YDEGEE. The CDR3 sequence is 15 residues long. Losses at the gene ends were 2 bases for V and 1 base for J; bases not matched to a gene: 1. CDR3 bases: TGTGCCAGCAGCTTCGGACAGGGGTCCTACAATGAGCAGTTCTTC. Protein sequence: CASSFGQGSYNEQFF.

This sequence joins TRBV29-1 and TRBJ2-3; weak D call: TRBD2 (5 bases). The CDR3 extends over 12 amino acids. V was cut by 7 bases and J by 3 bases, with 11 bases left in between. The germline CDR1 and CDR2 sequences are SQVTM and ANQGSEA. The DNA of the CDR3 is TGCAGCGCCGGGGAAGGGACAGATACGCAGTATTTT. Translation gives CSAGEGTDTQYF.

This clone was found a few times. CDR3 sequence (DNA): TGTGCCAGCAGCTCCAGAGCGGGGGGCTCACCCCTCCACTTT. Amino acid sequence: CASSSRAGGSPLHF. V usage is TRBV7-2 and J usage is TRBJ1-6; a possible D gene is TRBD1 (6 bases). Germline loops: CDR1 SGHTA, CDR2 FQGNSA. Between the trimmed V and J ends, which lost 4 bases and 10 bases, there was a span of 14 bases. This CDR3 has 14 amino acids.

The chain recombines TRBV19 with TRBJ2-3; the D is unclear. Trimming shortened V by 0 bases and J by 4 bases, and 14 bases separated the two germline ends. This CDR3 has 16 residues. In germline, CDR1 is LNHDA, CDR2 SQIVND (reference sequence). The chain's CDR3 is CASSIDLILPADTQYF. CDR3 coding DNA: TGTGCCAGTAGTATAGATCTGATACTGCCCGCAGATACGCAGTATTTT.

The V gene is TRBV5-4, the J gene TRBJ2-7, with a tentative D call TRBD1 (6 bases). This CDR3 contains 11 residues. Germline-derived CDR1 and CDR2 are SGHNT and YYREEE (reference sequence). Trimming shortened V by 9 bases and J by 2 bases, and 9 bases separated the two germline ends. The CDR3 is CATRTAYEQYF. The CDR3 DNA follows: TGTGCCACCCGGACAGCCTACGAGCAGTACTTC.

The chain uses TRBV27 and TRBJ2-6; the D gene is possibly TRBD2 (6 bases). Trimming left V 5 bases short and J 0 bases short, with 14 bases between. The CDR3 is 17 residues long. Looked up from germline, CDR1 is MNHEY and CDR2 is SMNVEV (reference sequence). Here the CDR3 DNA reads TGTGCCAGCAGTGTTTTTGGCGGGGACTCTGGGGCCAACGTCCTGACTTTC. Residues: CASSVFGGDSGANVLTF.

The rearrangement uses TRBV7-2 and TRBJ1-6; the D gene is possibly TRBD1 (5 bases). The CDR3 spans 16 residues. Trimming pared 4 bases from V and 7 bases from J, leaving 17 bases between. CDR1 and CDR2 from the germline V gene are SGHTA and FQGNSA. CDR3 loop: CASSWNQQGFNSPLHF. For the CDR3, the DNA is TGTGCCAGCAGCTGGAACCAGCAGGGATTCAATTCACCCCTCCACTTT.

The sample holds a few counts of this clone. The V gene is TRBV6-6, the J gene TRBJ1-2; D not resolved. CDR3 size: 11 residues. V was shortened by 10 bases and J by 2 bases, with 8 bases between the two germline ends. CDR1 MNHNY and CDR2 SVGAGI come from the germline V gene (reference sequence). The CDR3 bases are TGTGCCATCGGGGAAAACTATGGCTACACCTTC. Encoded protein: CAIGENYGYTF.

The chain carries TRBV19 and TRBJ2-1; D call uncertain. Germline assignment: CDR1 LNHDA and CDR2 SQIVND (reference sequence). Between the trimmed V and J ends, which lost 7 bases and 7 bases, there was a span of 14 bases. The CDR3 spans 13 residues. The CDR3 protein is CASTLGSGNEQFF. CDR3 bases: TGTGCCAGTACCCTCGGTTCGGGTAATGAGCAGTTCTTC. The full variable domain, completed using reference TRBV19 and TRBJ2-1, is DGGITQSPKYLFRKEGQNVTLSCEQNLNHDAMYWYRQDPGQGLRLIYYSQIVNDFQKGDIAEGYSVSREKKESFPLTVTSAQKNPTAFYLCASTLGSGNEQFFGPGTRLTVL.

A remark on this clone: The same CDR3 can be traced to other DNA sequences in this sample. The V call is TRBV27, the J call TRBJ2-2; 10 bases are shared with TRBD2. The CDR3 runs to 18 residues. The germline gives CDR1 MNHEY, CDR2 SMNVEV (reference sequence). Trimming took 6 bases from V and 8 from J; bases not matched to a gene: 18. CDR3 nucleotides: TGTGCCAGCAGCTTCCTCGGGCAGCGGGAGGGCCTCATAGGGGAGCTGTTTTTT. It specifies CASSFLGQREGLIGELFF.

The V gene is TRBV2, the J gene TRBJ2-1, with D possibly TRBD2 on 5 matching bases. The CDR3 extends over 14 amino acids. The V gene lost 7 bases and the J gene lost 3 bases, with 13 bases spanning the gap. CDR1 SNHLY and CDR2 FYNNEI come from the germline V gene. The CDR3, as DNA: TGTGCCAGCAACCCTAACCGGGACTACAATGAGCAGTTCTTC. Encoded protein: CASNPNRDYNEQFF.

Points on this clone: A read error may produce the germline difference seen at one junction end. The V and J genes are TRBV14 and TRBJ1-1; TRBD1 matches at 9 bases. Per the germline V gene, CDR1 is SGHDN and CDR2 is FVKESK. This CDR3 is 16 amino acids long. The CDR3 sequence: CAGSRILGQGLTEAFF. As DNA, the CDR3 is TGTGCCGGCAGCCGCATCTTGGGACAGGGCCTCACTGAAGCTTTCTTT.

The gene calls are TRBV11-2 and TRBJ2-7; 10 nucleotides agree with TRBD1. J was trimmed by 3 bases and V by 3 bases; bases with no gene match: 8. Germline loops: CDR1 SGHAT, CDR2 FQNNGV. This CDR3 spans 16 amino acids. The CDR3 sequence: CASSFLPGQGHYEQYF. The CDR3 DNA sequence: TGTGCCAGCAGCTTTCTCCCGGGACAGGGGCACTACGAGCAGTACTTC.

The rearrangement joins TRBV6-1 to TRBJ2-1, with TRBD2 matching over 13 bases. This CDR3 is 15 amino acids long. J gave up 5 bases and V 6 bases, and 4 bases lay outside the gene matches. Germline V lookup: CDR1 MNHNS, CDR2 SASEGT. The CDR3 reads CASSELAGGNNEQFF. In DNA, the CDR3 is TGTGCCAGCAGCGAACTAGCGGGAGGGAACAATGAGCAGTTCTTC.

The V call is TRBV28, the J call TRBJ2-7; 8 positions agree with TRBD2. The length of the CDR3 is 17 residues. CDR1 and CDR2 from the germline V gene are MDHEN and SYDVKM. J lost 0 bases, V lost 10 bases, and 17 bases had no gene match. The CDR3 bases are TGTGCCACCGAGTCACTAGCGGAATACGACCCCTCCTACGAGCAGTACTTC. Amino acids: CATESLAEYDPSYEQYF.

The chain employs TRBV6-5 and TRBJ2-5; weak D call: TRBD2 (6 bases). This CDR3 has 15 residues. V lost 6 bases, J lost 1 base, and 15 bases lay in between. Per the germline V gene, CDR1 is MNHEY and CDR2 is SVGAGI. The CDR3 protein is CASSPWRGTQETQYF. CDR3 DNA sequence: TGTGCCAGCAGCCCCTGGCGGGGAACCCAAGAGACCCAGTACTTC.

V is TRBV7-3 and J is TRBJ2-7, with 7 positions matching TRBD1. Germline-derived CDR1 and CDR2 are SGHTA and FQGTGA. The trim removed 2 bases at V and 6 bases at J, leaving 7 bases unmatched. CDR3 length: 14 residues. DNA of the CDR3: TGTGCCAGCAGCTTAGACAGGGTGGTAGGCGAGCAGTACTTC. Amino acids: CASSLDRVVGEQYF.

This sequence joins TRBV5-6 and TRBJ1-5; tentative D call: TRBD1 (5 bases). The germline V gene has CDR1 SGHDT and CDR2 YYEEEE. The V end lost 0 bases, the J end lost 7 bases, and 11 bases lay between the germline ends. CDR3 length: 14 amino acids. CDR3 sequence reads: CASSLGQGGQPQHF. The CDR3, as DNA: TGTGCCAGCAGCTTGGGCCAGGGCGGCCAGCCCCAGCATTTT. Full variable domain (outside the CDR3, taken from reference TRBV5-6 and TRBJ1-5): DAGVTQSPTHLIKTRGQQVTLRCSPKSGHDTVSWYQQALGQGPQFIFQYYEEEERQRGNFPDRFSGHQFPNYSSELNVNALLLGDSALYLCASSLGQGGQPQHFGDGTRLSIL.